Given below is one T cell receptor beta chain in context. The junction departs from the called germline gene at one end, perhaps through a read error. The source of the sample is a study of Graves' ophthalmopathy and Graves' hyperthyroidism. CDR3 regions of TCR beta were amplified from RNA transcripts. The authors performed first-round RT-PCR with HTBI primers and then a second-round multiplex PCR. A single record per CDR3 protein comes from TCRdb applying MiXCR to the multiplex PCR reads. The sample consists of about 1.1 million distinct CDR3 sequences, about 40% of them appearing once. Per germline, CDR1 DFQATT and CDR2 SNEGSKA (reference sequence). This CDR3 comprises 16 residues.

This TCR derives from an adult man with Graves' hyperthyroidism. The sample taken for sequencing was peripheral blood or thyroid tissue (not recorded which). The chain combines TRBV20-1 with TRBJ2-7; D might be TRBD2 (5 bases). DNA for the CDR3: TGCAGTGCTGGAGATAGATGGTACCAGCGGAGCTACGAGCAGTACTTC. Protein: CSAGDRWYQRSYEQYF.